These T cell receptor beta chains were read from a single sample in a study of blood T cell repertoires in COVID-19. Measured with immunoSEQ multiplex PCR; TCRdb has only the in-frame clones, and not every one. Among 390,000 or so clones listed, 80% to 90% were seen once. Sequenced: PBMCs or T cells enriched from blood (not recorded which). These receptors were collected from a woman between 45 and 60 years old who had recovered from COVID-19. Each CDR3 is given with its conserved first and last residue. Each record gives: CDR3 DNA, CDR3 protein, D gene, clone size, J gene, V gene. D genes are given only for firm matches. Only some rows state a clone size, as once, few, many or a class for expanded clones.

DNA: TGTGCCAGTAGTATTGGGCTAGCGGGGACGAGAACAGATACGCAGTATTTT
CDR3: CASSIGLAGTRTDTQYF
D: TRBD2
size: .
J: TRBJ2-3
V: TRBV19

DNA: TGTGCCAGTAGTATATTCCCCGGACAGAACTATGGCTACACCTTC
CDR3: CASSIFPGQNYGYTF
D: .
size: .
J: TRBJ1-2
V: TRBV19

DNA: TGTGCCAGCAGCATAAGGGGCACCGGGGAGCTGTTTTTT
CDR3: CASSIRGTGELFF
D: .
size: .
J: TRBJ2-2
V: TRBV4-2

DNA: TGTGCCAGCAGTGGGACTAGCGGGGGGGGCCCCTACAATGAGCAGTTCTTC
CDR3: CASSGTSGGGPYNEQFF
D: TRBD2
size: .
J: TRBJ2-1
V: TRBV28

DNA: TGTGCCAGTAAGGGGGTTGGGGGCAATGAGCAGTTCTTC
CDR3: CASKGVGGNEQFF
D: .
size: .
J: TRBJ2-1
V: TRBV11-3

DNA: TGTGCCAGCTCACCACAAGGGGTGGGTCAGCCCCAGCATTTT
CDR3: CASSPQGVGQPQHF
D: .
size: .
J: TRBJ1-5
V: TRBV18

DNA: TGTGCCAGCAGCTTAGCTGGGAGGAAGGATGAGCAGTTCTTC
CDR3: CASSLAGRKDEQFF
D: .
size: .
J: TRBJ2-1
V: TRBV13

DNA: TGTGCCAGCAGACTTCTTACAGGCACCGGGGAGCTGTTTTTT
CDR3: CASRLLTGTGELFF
D: .
size: once
J: TRBJ2-2
V: TRBV2

DNA: TGTGCCAGCAGAGTATCCGGGACAGGGGTAGAGCAGCCCCAGCATTTT
CDR3: CASRVSGTGVEQPQHF
D: TRBD1
size: .
J: TRBJ1-5
V: TRBV2

DNA: TGTGCCAGCAGGGACAGCCGGACCAATTCACCCCTCCACTTT
CDR3: CASRDSRTNSPLHF
D: .
size: .
J: TRBJ1-6
V: TRBV6-5

DNA: TGTGCCAGCAGTATGACAGAAGAGGCGTTGAAAGCTTTCTTT
CDR3: CASSMTEEALKAFF
D: .
size: many
J: TRBJ1-1
V: TRBV6-5

DNA: TGCGCCAGCAGCCAAGATCCCCCCGGGAGCACAGATACGCAGTATTTT
CDR3: CASSQDPPGSTDTQYF
D: .
size: .
J: TRBJ2-3
V: TRBV4-3

DNA: TGTGCCAGCAGAGCACAGGGGGAGTATCAGCCCCAGCATTTT
CDR3: CASRAQGEYQPQHF
D: TRBD1
size: once
J: TRBJ1-5
V: TRBV2

DNA: TGCGCCAGCAGCTCCCAGGGACAAGAGACCCAGTACTTC
CDR3: CASSSQGQETQYF
D: .
size: once
J: TRBJ2-5
V: TRBV5-1

DNA: TGTGCCAGCAGGGCGGGGGCTGTGAACACCGGGGAGCTGTTTTTT
CDR3: CASRAGAVNTGELFF
D: .
size: .
J: TRBJ2-2
V: TRBV13

DNA: TGTGCCAGCAGCTTAACTATGACAGGGGGTTCACCCCTCCACTTT
CDR3: CASSLTMTGGSPLHF
D: TRBD1
size: .
J: TRBJ1-6
V: TRBV5-5

DNA: TGTGCCAGCAGACTCGCGGTGATGAGTTCCTACGAGCAGTACTTC
CDR3: CASRLAVMSSYEQYF
D: .
size: .
J: TRBJ2-7
V: TRBV2

DNA: TGTGCCAGCAGTGAAGCGCTTTCGCGGGGGGTATACAATGAGCAGTTCTTC
CDR3: CASSEALSRGVYNEQFF
D: TRBD2
size: .
J: TRBJ2-1
V: TRBV2

DNA: TGTGCCAGTAGTATCACAGGGAACAATCAGCCCCAGCATTTT
CDR3: CASSITGNNQPQHF
D: .
size: .
J: TRBJ1-5
V: TRBV19

DNA: TGTGCTAGTGGGGGCGACGCCACAGATACGCAGTATTTT
CDR3: CASGGDATDTQYF
D: .
size: .
J: TRBJ2-3
V: TRBV12-5

DNA: TGCGCCAGCAGCCAAGGATTGATTAGAGACAGCCGTTTTCCCCTCCACTTT
CDR3: CASSQGLIRDSRFPLHF
D: .
size: .
J: TRBJ1-6
V: TRBV4-1

DNA: TGTGCCAGCAGCTTACGTCGGACAGGGGCCGGCAATCAGCCCCAGCATTTT
CDR3: CASSLRRTGAGNQPQHF
D: TRBD1
size: .
J: TRBJ1-5
V: TRBV7-8

DNA: TGCGCCAGCAGCCCAAGACTAGCGGGGCCCTTCAATGAGCAGTTCTTC
CDR3: CASSPRLAGPFNEQFF
D: TRBD2
size: .
J: TRBJ2-1
V: TRBV4-1

DNA: TGTGCTAGTGGTTTGGGGACGGCCCTTGGCGGGGGGGAAAAACTGTTTTTT
CDR3: CASGLGTALGGGEKLFF
D: .
size: .
J: TRBJ1-4
V: TRBV12-5

DNA: TGTGCCAGCAGCCAAGCCCCCCCCGGTGAGCAGTTCTTC
CDR3: CASSQAPPGEQFF
D: .
size: .
J: TRBJ2-1
V: TRBV3-1/TRBV3-2

DNA: TGTGCCAGCAGTCCGACAGGGGGATTTACTGAAGCTTTCTTT
CDR3: CASSPTGGFTEAFF
D: TRBD1
size: .
J: TRBJ1-1
V: TRBV3-1/TRBV3-2

DNA: TGTGCCAGCTCCGAAAGCGGGGGCTACAATGAGCAGTTCTTC
CDR3: CASSESGGYNEQFF
D: TRBD2
size: .
J: TRBJ2-1
V: TRBV2

DNA: TGTGCCAGCAGTTACTCGGGCAGGCCCAACTATGGCTACACCTTC
CDR3: CASSYSGRPNYGYTF
D: .
size: .
J: TRBJ1-2
V: TRBV6-5

DNA: TGTGCCAGCAGCCGCCCCCCCGGAAAACTGTTTTTT
CDR3: CASSRPPGKLFF
D: .
size: .
J: TRBJ1-4
V: TRBV6-5